Listed below are T cell receptor beta chains from one sample, sequenced in a study of cytomegalovirus exposure and HLA in healthy donors. Sequencing was performed with immunoSEQ multiplex PCR; in TCRdb, only in-frame clones are kept and a portion is missing. Among some 100,000 clones listed, about three quarters were seen once. Source material: PBMCs. These receptors were obtained from a female donor in good health and CMV-seronegative. The CDR3 runs from the conserved cysteine through the conserved F or W. Fields, in order: D gene, J gene, clone size, V gene, CDR3 protein, CDR3 DNA. D genes are given only for firm matches. Part of the rows lack a size; the others show once, few, many or a class for expanded clones.

d_call: -; j_call: TRBJ2-5; clone_size: once; v_call: TRBV6-4; cdr3_aa: CASSDFGGGGETQYF; cdr3_nt: TGTGCCAGCAGTGACTTTGGGGGGGGCGGTGAGACCCAGTACTTC
d_call: TRBD1; j_call: TRBJ1-1; clone_size: -; v_call: TRBV18; cdr3_aa: CASSSGQVSAPEAFF; cdr3_nt: TGTGCCAGCTCCTCCGGACAGGTCTCTGCGCCTGAAGCTTTCTTT
d_call: TRBD1; j_call: TRBJ1-2; clone_size: -; v_call: TRBV12-5; cdr3_aa: CASGRDRVVKSKGSNYGYTF; cdr3_nt: TGTGCTAGTGGACGGGACAGGGTTGTAAAATCGAAGGGGTCTAACTATGGCTACACCTTC
d_call: -; j_call: TRBJ2-4; clone_size: few; v_call: TRBV11-2; cdr3_aa: CASSSTGRTKNIQYF; cdr3_nt: TGTGCCAGCAGCTCGACAGGGAGGACCAAAAACATTCAGTACTTC
d_call: -; j_call: TRBJ2-1; clone_size: -; v_call: TRBV7-6; cdr3_aa: CASSLAQGSPYNEQFF; cdr3_nt: TGTGCCAGCAGCTTAGCGCAGGGCTCCCCCTACAATGAGCAGTTCTTC
d_call: -; j_call: TRBJ2-1; clone_size: -; v_call: TRBV14; cdr3_aa: CASSQDATFRVYEQFF; cdr3_nt: TGTGCCAGCAGCCAAGATGCGACTTTTCGAGTCTATGAGCAGTTCTTC
d_call: -; j_call: TRBJ1-2; clone_size: -; v_call: TRBV5-6; cdr3_aa: CASSLARGLSGYTF; cdr3_nt: TGTGCCAGCAGCTTGGCTAGGGGATTGAGCGGCTACACCTTC
d_call: -; j_call: TRBJ1-5; clone_size: -; v_call: TRBV6-1; cdr3_aa: CASSELGHLSNQPQHF; cdr3_nt: TGTGCCAGCAGTGAACTGGGACACCTAAGCAATCAGCCCCAGCATTTT
d_call: -; j_call: TRBJ1-6; clone_size: -; v_call: TRBV28; cdr3_aa: CASSLTAGPNSPLHF; cdr3_nt: TGTGCCAGCAGTTTGACGGCAGGCCCTAATTCACCCCTCCACTTT
d_call: TRBD2; j_call: TRBJ2-1; clone_size: -; v_call: TRBV27; cdr3_aa: CASTRGGSSEQFF; cdr3_nt: TGTGCCAGCACACGGGGGGGGTCCAGTGAGCAGTTCTTC
d_call: TRBD1; j_call: TRBJ2-3; clone_size: -; v_call: TRBV5-6; cdr3_aa: CASSKGTVPSTDTQYF; cdr3_nt: TGTGCCAGCAGCAAAGGGACAGTTCCTAGCACAGATACGCAGTATTTT
d_call: TRBD1; j_call: TRBJ2-1; clone_size: -; v_call: TRBV13; cdr3_aa: CASSPSDRARRNEQFF; cdr3_nt: TGTGCCAGCAGCCCTTCGGACAGGGCTAGGCGAAATGAGCAGTTCTTC
d_call: TRBD1; j_call: TRBJ2-7; clone_size: -; v_call: TRBV7-3; cdr3_aa: CASSKTQGAQQYF; cdr3_nt: TGTGCCAGCAGCAAAACGCAGGGGGCACAGCAGTACTTC
d_call: TRBD1; j_call: TRBJ2-5; clone_size: -; v_call: TRBV10-2; cdr3_aa: CASSDPAGGETQYF; cdr3_nt: TGCGCCAGCAGTGATCCGGCAGGGGGAGAGACCCAGTACTTC
d_call: TRBD1; j_call: TRBJ1-2; clone_size: -; v_call: TRBV19; cdr3_aa: CASSIRDRGGYTF; cdr3_nt: TGTGCCAGTAGTATCAGGGACAGGGGGGGCTACACCTTC
d_call: TRBD1; j_call: TRBJ2-7; clone_size: -; v_call: TRBV11-2; cdr3_aa: CASSSPRDRGYEQYF; cdr3_nt: TGTGCCAGCAGCTCCCCCCGGGACAGGGGCTACGAGCAGTACTTC
d_call: TRBD2; j_call: TRBJ2-3; clone_size: -; v_call: TRBV7-2; cdr3_aa: CASSRLAGGVSTDTQYF; cdr3_nt: TGTGCCAGCAGCCGTCTAGCGGGGGGGGTGAGCACAGATACGCAGTATTTT
d_call: TRBD1; j_call: TRBJ1-5; clone_size: -; v_call: TRBV9; cdr3_aa: CASSPGTASNQPQHF; cdr3_nt: TGTGCCAGCAGCCCCGGGACAGCTAGCAATCAGCCCCAGCATTTT
d_call: -; j_call: TRBJ1-2; clone_size: -; v_call: TRBV30; cdr3_aa: CAWDTPPSNYGYTF; cdr3_nt: TGTGCCTGGGACACACCCCCGAGTAACTATGGCTACACCTTC
d_call: TRBD1; j_call: TRBJ1-1; clone_size: -; v_call: TRBV30; cdr3_aa: CAWSVFLAFGRTGGPEAFF; cdr3_nt: TGTGCCTGGAGTGTATTTTTGGCATTTGGTCGAACAGGGGGCCCTGAAGCTTTCTTT
d_call: -; j_call: TRBJ2-7; clone_size: -; v_call: TRBV7-8; cdr3_aa: CASSLEVAPTYEQYF; cdr3_nt: TGTGCCAGCAGCTTAGAAGTAGCCCCTACCTACGAGCAGTACTTC
d_call: -; j_call: TRBJ1-1; clone_size: -; v_call: TRBV7-8; cdr3_aa: CASSTPGQNTEAFF; cdr3_nt: TGTGCCAGCAGCACGCCGGGACAGAACACTGAAGCTTTCTTT
d_call: -; j_call: TRBJ1-2; clone_size: -; v_call: TRBV4-2; cdr3_aa: CASSQDAGLPGDYGYTF; cdr3_nt: TGTGCCAGCAGCCAAGACGCAGGGTTACCGGGTGACTATGGCTACACCTTC
d_call: TRBD2; j_call: TRBJ2-6; clone_size: -; v_call: TRBV5-1; cdr3_aa: CASSPRGAGGLVSGANVLTF; cdr3_nt: TGCGCCAGCAGCCCCCGGGGAGCGGGGGGTCTCGTCTCTGGGGCCAACGTCCTGACTTTC
d_call: TRBD1; j_call: TRBJ2-5; clone_size: -; v_call: TRBV6-5; cdr3_aa: CASSTGAGGTQYF; cdr3_nt: TGTGCCAGCAGTACAGGGGCGGGTGGGACCCAGTACTTC
d_call: TRBD2; j_call: TRBJ2-5; clone_size: -; v_call: TRBV7-3; cdr3_aa: CASSRTSGAQETQYF; cdr3_nt: TGTGCCAGCAGCCGGACTAGCGGGGCTCAAGAGACCCAGTACTTC
d_call: -; j_call: TRBJ1-1; clone_size: once; v_call: TRBV4-1; cdr3_aa: CASSQDGRNTEAFF; cdr3_nt: TGCGCCAGCAGCCAAGACGGGAGAAACACTGAAGCTTTCTTT
d_call: -; j_call: TRBJ1-3; clone_size: -; v_call: TRBV5-1; cdr3_aa: CASSLAGSGNTIYF; cdr3_nt: TGCGCCAGCAGCTTGGCGGGCTCTGGAAACACCATATATTTT
d_call: -; j_call: TRBJ2-3; clone_size: -; v_call: TRBV2; cdr3_aa: CASSGEADTQYF; cdr3_nt: TGTGCCAGCAGTGGTGAGGCCGATACGCAGTATTTT
d_call: TRBD2; j_call: TRBJ2-1; clone_size: -; v_call: TRBV14; cdr3_aa: CASSQGVVGSGGAWRYNEQFF; cdr3_nt: TGTGCCAGCAGCCAAGGCGTTGTAGGTAGCGGGGGGGCCTGGAGATACAATGAGCAGTTCTTC
d_call: -; j_call: TRBJ1-2; clone_size: -; v_call: TRBV19; cdr3_aa: CASGPGGRYGYTF; cdr3_nt: TGTGCCAGTGGGCCCGGTGGTAGGTATGGCTACACCTTC
d_call: -; j_call: TRBJ2-3; clone_size: once; v_call: TRBV5-1; cdr3_aa: CASSYGFAGLKDTQYF; cdr3_nt: TGCGCCAGCAGCTATGGGTTCGCAGGGCTGAAAGATACGCAGTATTTT
d_call: -; j_call: TRBJ2-5; clone_size: -; v_call: TRBV5-4; cdr3_aa: CASHPAAVQETQYF; cdr3_nt: TGTGCCAGCCACCCCGCTGCGGTCCAAGAGACCCAGTACTTC
d_call: TRBD2; j_call: TRBJ2-1; clone_size: -; v_call: TRBV5-4; cdr3_aa: CASSFTSGAHNEQFF; cdr3_nt: TGTGCCAGCAGCTTCACCAGCGGGGCCCACAATGAGCAGTTCTTC